Detailed here is one T cell receptor beta chain. This record comes from a study of control samples from healthy donors and cancer patients. Clones were read by immunoSEQ multiplex PCR, and TCRdb kept only the in-frame ones, dropping some. The sample yields 100,000 to 150,000 clones, approximately 92% seen once. Deletions cut 5 bases from V and 3 bases from J, with 11 bases between. This CDR3 region has 14 residues. The germline V gene has CDR1 SEHNR and CDR2 FQNEAQ (reference sequence). The sequence was collected from a man between 18 and 35 years old in good health. The sample was blood. V gene TRBV7-9 combines with J gene TRBJ1-3; no clear D. The CDR3 nucleotides are TGTGCCAGCAGCGACCGCTCCCTTGGAAACACCATATATTTT. As protein: CASSDRSLGNTIYF.